The 2 T cell receptor beta chains below all came from one sample that was sequenced in a study of shared clonotypes between healthy human individuals. The table came from immunoSEQ multiplex PCR; TCRdb's copy has only in-frame clones and leaves some out. In the table there are approximately 2.5 million clones, around nine tenths of which are singletons. Sequencing was performed on naive CD4+ T cells sorted from blood. The subset: CD45RA+ positively selected. Receptors were obtained from a man younger than 30 in good health.

This clone was detected once. The rearrangement joins TRBV7-9 to TRBJ2-2; D is uncertain. V shed 8 bases and J shed 4 bases, with 14 bases lying between them. Germline V CDR1 and CDR2: SEHNR, FQNEAQ (reference sequence). The CDR3 sequence is 14 residues long. As DNA, the CDR3 is TGTGCCAGCCTCGCCCGGGCCGGCACCGGGGAGCTGTTTTTT. It codes for CASLARAGTGELFF.

The genes are TRBV2 and TRBJ2-1, with D tentatively TRBD1 (6 bases). The CDR3 covers 14 residues. The germline CDR1 and CDR2 sequences are SNHLY and FYNNEI. The V and J ends lost 9 bases and 0 bases respectively, with 12 bases between them. In nucleotides, the CDR3 is TGTGCCAGTGGACAGTTATCCTCCTACAATGAGCAGTTCTTC. It codes for CASGQLSSYNEQFF.